This T cell receptor beta chain was sequenced in a study of vaccination and CD4 T cells after COVID-19. Sequencing of cultured CD4+ T cell DNA used the Oncomine TCR Beta short-read assay. From the PCR reads, TCRdb called clonotypes with MiXCR, one entry per CDR3 protein. The table includes about 2,900 distinct CDR3 sequences, approximately 30% detected once. Indicated treatment: roughly 11-day PBMC culture with coronavirus spike peptide pools or control peptides (ViraFEST assay). CD4+ T cells of the unexposed donor were collected before the COVID-19 pandemic (2011-2018). This CDR3 comprises 12 residues. Germline V lookup: CDR1 MNHNS, CDR2 SASEGT. V shed 5 bases, J shed 5 bases, and the junction held 1 base outside the gene matches. This clonotype was detected only a few times. The antigen remains undetermined.

This chain links TRBV6-1 with TRBJ2-3; 7 bases fit TRBD1. This TCR was recovered from a human donor in good health. The material sequenced was CD4+ T cells from blood, cultured in vitro. The DNA of the CDR3 is TGTGCCAGCAGTCCAGGGGGAGATACGCAGTATTTT. This translates into CASSPGGDTQYF.